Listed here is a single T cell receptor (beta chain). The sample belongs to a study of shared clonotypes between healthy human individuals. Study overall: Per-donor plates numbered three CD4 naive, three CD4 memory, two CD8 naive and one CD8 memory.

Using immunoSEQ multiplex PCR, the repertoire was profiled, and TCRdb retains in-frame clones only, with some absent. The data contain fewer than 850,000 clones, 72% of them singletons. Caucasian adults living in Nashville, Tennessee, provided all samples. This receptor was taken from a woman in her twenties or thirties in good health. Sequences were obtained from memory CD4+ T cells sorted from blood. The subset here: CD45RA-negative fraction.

DNA of the CDR3: TGCGCCAGCAGCGCACAGGGGGTGGTCTACGAGCAGTACTTC. This gives the protein CASSAQGVVYEQYF. The chain employs TRBV5-1 and TRBJ2-7; 8 nucleotides agree with TRBD1. The CDR3 length is 14 residues. V shed 4 bases and J 3 bases; nucleotides not matched to a gene: 6. Germline V gene sequence: CDR1 SGHRS, CDR2 YFSETQ. Looking up the rest from reference TRBV5-1 and TRBJ2-7 gives the full variable domain: KAGVTQTPRYLIKTRGQQVTLSCSPISGHRSVSWYQQTPGQGLQFLFEYFSETQRNKGNFPGRFSGRQFSNSRSEMNVSTLELGDSALYLCASSAQGVVYEQYFGPGTRLTVT.